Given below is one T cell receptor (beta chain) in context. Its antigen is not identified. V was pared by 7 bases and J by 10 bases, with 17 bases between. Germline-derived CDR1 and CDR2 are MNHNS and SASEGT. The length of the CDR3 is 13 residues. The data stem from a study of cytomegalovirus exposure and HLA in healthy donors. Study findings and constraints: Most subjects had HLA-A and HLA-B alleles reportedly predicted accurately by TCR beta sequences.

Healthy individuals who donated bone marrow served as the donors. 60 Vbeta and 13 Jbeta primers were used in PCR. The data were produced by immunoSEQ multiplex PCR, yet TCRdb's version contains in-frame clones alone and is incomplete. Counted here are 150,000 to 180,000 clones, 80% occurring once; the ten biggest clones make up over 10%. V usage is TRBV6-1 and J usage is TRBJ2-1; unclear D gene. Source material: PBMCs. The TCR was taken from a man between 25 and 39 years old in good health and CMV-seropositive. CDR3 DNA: TGTGCCAGCAAAAACCGGGTCGAAGAGGAGCAGTTCTTC. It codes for CASKNRVEEEQFF.